This TCR beta chain was sequenced in a study of molecular identifiers for immune sequencing clone quantification. Study-wide results and limits: Clones that exceeded 20 RNA copies held over 99% of effector molecules, yet under 1% in naive cells.

As CD8+CD4-CCR7+CD45RA+ cells, naive CD8 T cells were sorted. TCRdb ran MiXCR on the PCR reads and lists one entry per CDR3 protein. The data hold around 480,000 distinct CDR3 sequences, with about 26% observed a single time. From germline, CDR1 is SGHKS and CDR2 YYEKEE (reference sequence). This CDR3 is 16 amino acids long. The V and J ends lost 4 bases and 2 bases, in that order; junction bases with no gene match: 10. In the case of this clonotype: Its antigen remains unknown.

The chain couples TRBV5-5 to TRBJ2-3, with 7 nucleotides matching TRBD1. This sequence originates from a human donor in good health. Some libraries in this study had Jurkat cell RNA spiked in. Sequencing input: naive CD8+ T cells from blood, with Jurkat cell RNA spiked in. Sample subset: FACS-sorted CD8+CD4-CCR7+CD45RA+ naive T cells. The CDR3 here is CASSRPGQYFTDTQYF. As DNA, the CDR3 is TGTGCCAGCAGCCGACCGGGACAGTACTTCACAGATACGCAGTATTTT.